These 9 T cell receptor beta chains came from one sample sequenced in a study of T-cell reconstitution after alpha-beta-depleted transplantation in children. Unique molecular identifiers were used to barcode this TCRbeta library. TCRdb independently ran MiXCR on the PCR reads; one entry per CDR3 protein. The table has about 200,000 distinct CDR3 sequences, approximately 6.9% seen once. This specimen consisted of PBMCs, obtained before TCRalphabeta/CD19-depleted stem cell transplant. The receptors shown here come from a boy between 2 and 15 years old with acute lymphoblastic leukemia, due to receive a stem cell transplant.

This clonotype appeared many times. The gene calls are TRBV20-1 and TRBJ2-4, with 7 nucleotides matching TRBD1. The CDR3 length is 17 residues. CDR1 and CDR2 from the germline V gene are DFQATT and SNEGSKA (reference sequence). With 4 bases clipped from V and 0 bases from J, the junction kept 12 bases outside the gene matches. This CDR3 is CSAIRVQTGLAKNIQYF. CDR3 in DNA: TGCAGTGCTATAAGGGTTCAGACAGGGCTAGCCAAAAACATTCAGTACTTC.

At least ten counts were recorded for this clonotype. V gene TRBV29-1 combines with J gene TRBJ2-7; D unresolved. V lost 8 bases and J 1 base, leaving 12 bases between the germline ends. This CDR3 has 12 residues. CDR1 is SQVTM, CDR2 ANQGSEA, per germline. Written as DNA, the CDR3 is TGCAGCCCAGCTGGGCGTTCCTACGAGCAGTACTTC. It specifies CSPAGRSYEQYF.

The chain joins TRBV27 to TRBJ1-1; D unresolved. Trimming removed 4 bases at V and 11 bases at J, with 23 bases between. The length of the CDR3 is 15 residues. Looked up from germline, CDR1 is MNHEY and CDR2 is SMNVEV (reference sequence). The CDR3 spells CASSSRPPLLLRAFF. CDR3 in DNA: TGTGCCAGCAGTTCCCGCCCTCCTCTATTGCTTAGGGCTTTCTTT.

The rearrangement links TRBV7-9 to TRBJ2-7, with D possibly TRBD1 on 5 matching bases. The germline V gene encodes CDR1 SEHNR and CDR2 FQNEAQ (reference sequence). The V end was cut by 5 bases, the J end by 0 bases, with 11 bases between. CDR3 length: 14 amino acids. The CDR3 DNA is TGTGCCAGCAGCGTCAGGGTTCCCTCCTACGAGCAGTACTTC. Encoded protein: CASSVRVPSYEQYF. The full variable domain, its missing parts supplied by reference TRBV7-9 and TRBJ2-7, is DTGVSQNPRHKITKRGQNVTFRCDPISEHNRLYWYRQTLGQGPEFLTYFQNEAQLEKSRLLSDRFSAERPKGSFSTLEIQRTEQGDSAMYLCASSVRVPSYEQYFGPGTRLTVT.

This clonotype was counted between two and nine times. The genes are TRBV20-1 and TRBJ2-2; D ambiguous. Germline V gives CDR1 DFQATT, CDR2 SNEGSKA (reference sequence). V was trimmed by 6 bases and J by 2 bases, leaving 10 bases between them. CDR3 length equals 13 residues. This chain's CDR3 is CSALPDNTGELFF. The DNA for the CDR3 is TGCAGTGCACTTCCCGACAACACCGGGGAGCTGTTTTTT.

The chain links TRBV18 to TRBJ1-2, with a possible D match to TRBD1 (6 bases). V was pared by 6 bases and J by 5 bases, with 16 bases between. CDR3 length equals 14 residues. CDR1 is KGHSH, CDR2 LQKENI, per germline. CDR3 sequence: CASSTGSGNYGYTF. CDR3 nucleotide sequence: TGTGCCAGCTCTACAGGGTCGGGAAATTATGGCTACACCTTC.

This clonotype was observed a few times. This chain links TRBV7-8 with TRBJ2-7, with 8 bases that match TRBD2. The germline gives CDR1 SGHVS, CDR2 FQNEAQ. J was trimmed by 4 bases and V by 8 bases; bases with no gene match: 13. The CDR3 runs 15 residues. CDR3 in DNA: TGTGCCAGCCATGCCCAGCGGGGGACAATATACGAGCAGTACTTC. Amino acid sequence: CASHAQRGTIYEQYF.

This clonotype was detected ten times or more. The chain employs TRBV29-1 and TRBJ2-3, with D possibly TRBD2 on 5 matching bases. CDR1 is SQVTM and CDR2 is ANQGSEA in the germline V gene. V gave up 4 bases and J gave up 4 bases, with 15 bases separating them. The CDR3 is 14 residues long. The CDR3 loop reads CSVVTGSISDTQYF. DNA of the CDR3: TGCAGCGTTGTGACGGGGTCTATTTCAGATACGCAGTATTTT.

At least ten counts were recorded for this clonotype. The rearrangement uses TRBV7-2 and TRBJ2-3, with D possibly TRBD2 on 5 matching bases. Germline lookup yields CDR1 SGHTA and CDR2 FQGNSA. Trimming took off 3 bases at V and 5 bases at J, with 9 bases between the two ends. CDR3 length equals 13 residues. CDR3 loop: CASSFNRGDTQYF. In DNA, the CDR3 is TGTGCCAGCAGCTTTAATCGGGGAGATACGCAGTATTTT. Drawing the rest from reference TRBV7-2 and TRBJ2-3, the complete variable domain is GAGVSQSPSNKVTEKGKDVELRCDPISGHTALYWYRQSLGQGLEFLIYFQGNSAPDKSGLPSDRFSAERTGGSVSTLTIQRTQQEDSAVYLCASSFNRGDTQYFGPGTRLTVL.